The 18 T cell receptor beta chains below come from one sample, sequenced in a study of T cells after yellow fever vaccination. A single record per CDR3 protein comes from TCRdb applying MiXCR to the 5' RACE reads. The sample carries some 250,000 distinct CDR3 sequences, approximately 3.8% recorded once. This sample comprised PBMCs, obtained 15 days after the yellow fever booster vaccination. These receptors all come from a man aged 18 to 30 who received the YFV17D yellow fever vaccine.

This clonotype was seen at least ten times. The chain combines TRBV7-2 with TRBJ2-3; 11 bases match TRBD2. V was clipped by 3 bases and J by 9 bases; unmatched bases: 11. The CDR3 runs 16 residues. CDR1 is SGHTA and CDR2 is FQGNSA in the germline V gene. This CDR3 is CASSFLTSGVRLTQYF. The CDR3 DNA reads TGTGCCAGCAGCTTCTTGACTAGCGGGGTTAGGTTGACGCAGTATTTT.

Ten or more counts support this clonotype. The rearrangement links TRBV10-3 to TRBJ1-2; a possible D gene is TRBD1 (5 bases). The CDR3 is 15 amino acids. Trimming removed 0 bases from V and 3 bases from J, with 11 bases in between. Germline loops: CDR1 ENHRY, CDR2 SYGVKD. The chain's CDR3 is CAISESDRGYYGYTF. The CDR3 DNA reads TGTGCCATCAGTGAGTCAGACCGGGGCTACTATGGCTACACCTTC.

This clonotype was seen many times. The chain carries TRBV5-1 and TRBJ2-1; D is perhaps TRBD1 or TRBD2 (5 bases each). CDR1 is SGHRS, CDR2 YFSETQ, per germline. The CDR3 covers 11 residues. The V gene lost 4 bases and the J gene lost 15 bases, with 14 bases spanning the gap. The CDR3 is CASSLGTGRFF. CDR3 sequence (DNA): TGCGCCAGCAGCCTGGGGACCGGCCGGTTCTTC.

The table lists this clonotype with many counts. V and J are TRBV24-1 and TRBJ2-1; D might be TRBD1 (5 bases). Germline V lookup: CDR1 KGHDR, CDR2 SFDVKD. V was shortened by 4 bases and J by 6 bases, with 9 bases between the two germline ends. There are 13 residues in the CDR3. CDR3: CATSEWGRNEQFF. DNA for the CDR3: TGTGCCACCAGTGAGTGGGGCCGCAATGAGCAGTTCTTC.

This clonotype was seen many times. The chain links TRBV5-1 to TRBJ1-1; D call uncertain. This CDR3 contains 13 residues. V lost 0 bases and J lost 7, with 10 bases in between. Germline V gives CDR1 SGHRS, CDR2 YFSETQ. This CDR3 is CASSLAGGGEAFF. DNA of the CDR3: TGCGCCAGCAGCTTGGCGGGCGGCGGTGAAGCTTTCTTT.

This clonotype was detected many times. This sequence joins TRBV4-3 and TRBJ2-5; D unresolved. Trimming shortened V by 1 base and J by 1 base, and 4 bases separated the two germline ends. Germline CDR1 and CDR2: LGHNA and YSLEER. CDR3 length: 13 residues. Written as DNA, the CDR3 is TGCGCCAGCAGCCAAGGAACCCAAGAGACCCAGTACTTC. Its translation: CASSQGTQETQYF.

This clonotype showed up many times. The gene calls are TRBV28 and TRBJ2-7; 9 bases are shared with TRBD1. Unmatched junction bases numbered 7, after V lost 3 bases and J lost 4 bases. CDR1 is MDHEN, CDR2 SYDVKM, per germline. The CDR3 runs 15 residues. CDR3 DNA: TGTGCCAGCAGTTTCAGGGACAGGGAGACGTACGAGCAGTACTTC. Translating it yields CASSFRDRETYEQYF.

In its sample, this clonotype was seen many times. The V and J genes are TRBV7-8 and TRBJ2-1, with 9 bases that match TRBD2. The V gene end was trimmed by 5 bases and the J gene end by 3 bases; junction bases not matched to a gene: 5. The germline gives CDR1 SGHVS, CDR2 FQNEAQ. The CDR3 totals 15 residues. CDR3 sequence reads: CASSPPSGDYNEQFF. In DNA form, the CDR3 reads TGTGCCAGCAGCCCTCCTAGCGGGGACTACAATGAGCAGTTCTTC.

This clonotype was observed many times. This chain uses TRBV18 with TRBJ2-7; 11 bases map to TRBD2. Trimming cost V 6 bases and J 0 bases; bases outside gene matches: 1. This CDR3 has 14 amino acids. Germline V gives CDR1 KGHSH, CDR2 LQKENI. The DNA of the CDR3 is TGTGCCAGCTCTGGGACTAGCGGCTCCTACGAGCAGTACTTC. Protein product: CASSGTSGSYEQYF.

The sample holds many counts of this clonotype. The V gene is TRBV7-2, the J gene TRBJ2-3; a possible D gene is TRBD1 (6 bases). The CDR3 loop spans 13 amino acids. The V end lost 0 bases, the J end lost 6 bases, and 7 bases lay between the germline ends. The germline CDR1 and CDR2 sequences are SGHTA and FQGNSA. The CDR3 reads CASSLARGDTQYF. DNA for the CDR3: TGTGCCAGCAGCTTAGCGAGGGGGGATACGCAGTATTTT.

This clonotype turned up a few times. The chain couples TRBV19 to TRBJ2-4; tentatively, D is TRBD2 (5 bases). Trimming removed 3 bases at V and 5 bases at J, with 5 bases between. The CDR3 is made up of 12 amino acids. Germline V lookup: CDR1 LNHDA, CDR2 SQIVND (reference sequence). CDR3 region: CASSMRENIQYF. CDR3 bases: TGTGCCAGTAGTATGAGGGAAAACATTCAGTACTTC.

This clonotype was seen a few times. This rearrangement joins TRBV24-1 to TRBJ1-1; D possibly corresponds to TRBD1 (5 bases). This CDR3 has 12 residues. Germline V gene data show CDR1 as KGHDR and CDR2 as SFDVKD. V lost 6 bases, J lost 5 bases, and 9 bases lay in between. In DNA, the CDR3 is TGTGCCACCAGTAACGGGGGGACTGAAGCTTTCTTT. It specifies CATSNGGTEAFF.

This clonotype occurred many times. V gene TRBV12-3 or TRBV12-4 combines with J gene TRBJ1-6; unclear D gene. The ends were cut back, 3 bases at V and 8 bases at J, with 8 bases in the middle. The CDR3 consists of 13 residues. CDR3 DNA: TGTGCCAGCAGTTTTGGCAGCGATTCACCCCTCCACTTT. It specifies CASSFGSDSPLHF.

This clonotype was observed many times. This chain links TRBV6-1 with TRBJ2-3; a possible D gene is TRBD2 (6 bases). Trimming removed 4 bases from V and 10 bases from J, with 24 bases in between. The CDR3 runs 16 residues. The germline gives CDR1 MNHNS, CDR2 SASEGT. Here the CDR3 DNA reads TGTGCCAGCAGTGCCCCGGGACTGCGCCTTCCTTGGGCGCAGTATTTT. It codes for CASSAPGLRLPWAQYF.

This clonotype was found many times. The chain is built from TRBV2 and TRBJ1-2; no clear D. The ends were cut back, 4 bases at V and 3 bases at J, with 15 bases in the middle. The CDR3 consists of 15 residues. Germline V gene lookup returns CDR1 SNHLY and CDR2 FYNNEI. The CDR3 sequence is CASSVTQAPDYGYTF. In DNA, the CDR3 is TGTGCCAGCAGTGTAACACAAGCCCCAGACTATGGCTACACCTTC.

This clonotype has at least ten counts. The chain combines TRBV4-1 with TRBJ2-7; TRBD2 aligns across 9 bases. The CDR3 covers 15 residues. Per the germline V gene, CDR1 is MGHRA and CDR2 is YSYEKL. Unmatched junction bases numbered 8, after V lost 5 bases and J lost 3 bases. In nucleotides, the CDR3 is TGCGCCAGCAGCGAAGGCGGGGGGGGATACTACGAGCAGTACGTC. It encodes CASSEGGGGYYEQYV.

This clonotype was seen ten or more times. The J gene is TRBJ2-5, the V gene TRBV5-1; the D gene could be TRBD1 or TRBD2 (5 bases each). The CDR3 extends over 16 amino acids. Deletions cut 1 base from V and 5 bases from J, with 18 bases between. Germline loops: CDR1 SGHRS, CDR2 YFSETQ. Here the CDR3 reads CASSLRDPRYSETQYF. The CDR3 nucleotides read TGCGCCAGCAGCTTGCGGGACCCTAGGTATTCCGAGACCCAGTACTTC.

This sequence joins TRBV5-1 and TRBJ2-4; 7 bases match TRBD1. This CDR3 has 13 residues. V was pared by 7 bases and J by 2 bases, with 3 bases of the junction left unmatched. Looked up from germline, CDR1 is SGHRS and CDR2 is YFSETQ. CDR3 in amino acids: CASQGESKNIQYF. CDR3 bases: TGCGCCAGCCAGGGGGAATCCAAAAACATTCAGTACTTC.